This TCR beta chain derives from a study of early T cells in non-severe SARS-CoV-2 infection. Study-wide background: Chains were not paired, and sequencing was done on bulk RNA from unsorted whole blood.

Study-wide findings and caveats: Matching results from VDJdb favored anti-spike CD8 responses, leaving private and CD4 specificities undetected.

Researchers tagged individual cDNA molecules with unique molecular identifiers. TCRdb reanalysed the 5' RACE reads using MiXCR and keeps one entry per CDR3 protein. The repertoire holds about 64,000 distinct CDR3 sequences, with about 11% as singletons. Between the trimmed V and J ends, which lost 3 bases and 3 bases, there was a span of 10 bases. The germline V gene encodes CDR1 SGHVS and CDR2 FNYEAQ. CDR3 length: 14 residues. On this clonotype itself: Its antigen is currently unknown.

V gene TRBV7-6 combines with J gene TRBJ2-3, with D possibly being TRBD2 (5 bases). The clonotype comes from an adult who was a healthcare worker with PCR-confirmed SARS-CoV-2 infection or an uninfected control (not recorded which). The sample was whole blood, taken at baseline. The CDR3 loop is CASSFSAVTDTQYF. CDR3 nucleotides: TGTGCCAGCAGCTTTTCAGCGGTGACAGATACGCAGTATTTT.